Shown below are 24 T cell receptor beta chains from a single sample sequenced in a study of blood T cell repertoires in COVID-19. Using immunoSEQ multiplex PCR, the repertoire was profiled, and TCRdb retains in-frame clones only, with some absent. The profile shows about 100,000 clones, approximately 84% of them singletons. The sample was peripheral blood. All receptors derive from a human donor in a cohort sampled during active COVID-19.

This chain connects TRBV28 to TRBJ1-2; TRBD1 matches 7 bases. This CDR3 region has 16 residues. V lost 3 bases to trimming and J lost 3 bases; unmatched junction nucleotides: 10. Germline-derived CDR1 and CDR2 are MDHEN and SYDVKM. The CDR3 region is CASSFGLRGLHYGYTF. The CDR3 nucleotides are TGTGCCAGCAGTTTTGGCTTAAGGGGGCTACACTATGGCTACACCTTC.

The chain employs TRBV18 and TRBJ1-2, with a tentative D call TRBD1 (6 bases). V was pared by 8 bases and J by 2 bases, with 12 bases between. From germline, CDR1 is KGHSH and CDR2 LQKENI. This CDR3 has 13 amino acids. CDR3 sequence reads: CASGPGTNYGYTF. The CDR3 DNA sequence: TGTGCCAGCGGACCCGGGACAAACTATGGCTACACCTTC.

The gene calls are TRBV6-5 and TRBJ2-1; possibly TRBD1 for D (6 bases). CDR3 size: 14 residues. Germline loops: CDR1 MNHEY, CDR2 SVGAGI. V lost 7 bases and J lost 4, with 14 bases in between. CDR3 region: CASTQARGYNEQFF. DNA of the CDR3: TGTGCCAGCACCCAGGCAAGGGGGTACAATGAGCAGTTCTTC.

The chain recombines TRBV2 with TRBJ2-4; D is uncertain. CDR1 SNHLY and CDR2 FYNNEI come from the germline V gene. The germline V and J ends were trimmed by 6 bases and 7 bases, with 13 bases remaining between them. The CDR3 sequence is 13 residues long. CDR3: CASSRGNLNIQYF. As DNA, the CDR3 is TGTGCCAGCAGCCGCGGTAACCTGAACATTCAGTACTTC.

V gene TRBV6-5 combines with J gene TRBJ1-2; 9 bases align to TRBD1. This CDR3 spans 14 amino acids. Germline loops: CDR1 MNHEY, CDR2 SVGAGI. With 6 bases clipped from V and 4 bases from J, the junction kept 6 bases outside the gene matches. The CDR3 region is CASRPPGQGYGYTF. The CDR3 DNA follows: TGTGCCAGCAGACCCCCGGGACAGGGCTATGGCTACACCTTC.

The chain recombines TRBV27 with TRBJ2-1, with D possibly matching TRBD1 (6 bases). V gave up 4 bases and J gave up 9 bases, with 13 bases separating them. The germline V gene has CDR1 MNHEY and CDR2 SMNVEV (reference sequence). This CDR3 is built from 13 residues. The CDR3 here is CASSSNRVSEQFF. Written as DNA, the CDR3 is TGTGCCAGCAGTTCCAACAGGGTCAGTGAGCAGTTCTTC.

V is TRBV4-1 and J is TRBJ2-6; 9 nucleotides match TRBD1. CDR1 and CDR2 from the germline V gene are MGHRA and YSYEKL. The CDR3 runs 17 residues. Losses at the gene ends were 3 bases for V and 4 bases for J; bases not matched to a gene: 7. CDR3 loop: CASSHPGQGSGANVLTF. The CDR3 coding sequence is TGCGCCAGCAGCCATCCGGGACAGGGCTCCGGGGCCAACGTCCTGACTTTC.

This chain connects TRBV11-2 to TRBJ2-7; 7 nucleotides line up with TRBD2. The CDR3 has 15 amino acids. Germline CDR1 is SGHAT and CDR2 is FQNNGV. Trimming took 0 bases from V and 6 from J; bases not matched to a gene: 8. The CDR3 DNA reads TGTGCCAGCAGCTTAGAACTAGCGAGTCGCTCCGAGCAGTACTTC. This encodes CASSLELASRSEQYF.

The chain carries TRBV10-3 and TRBJ1-5; D remains unclear. V gave up 8 bases and J gave up 0 bases, with 8 bases separating them. The length of the CDR3 is 13 residues. Germline-derived CDR1 and CDR2 are ENHRY and SYGVKD. CDR3 in amino acids: CAISGSSNQPQHF. The CDR3 nucleotides are TGTGCCATCTCGGGGTCTAGCAATCAGCCCCAGCATTTT.

The genes are TRBV5-1 and TRBJ2-5; TRBD2 aligns across 10 bases. There are 14 residues in the CDR3. Per the germline V gene, CDR1 is SGHRS and CDR2 is YFSETQ. V lost 5 bases to trimming and J lost 5 bases; unmatched junction nucleotides: 6. The CDR3 loop reads CASRTGTSEETQYF. The CDR3 DNA is TGCGCCAGCAGAACCGGGACTAGCGAGGAGACCCAGTACTTC. Full variable domain (rest looked up from reference TRBV5-1 and TRBJ2-5): KAGVTQTPRYLIKTRGQQVTLSCSPISGHRSVSWYQQTPGQGLQFLFEYFSETQRNKGNFPGRFSGRQFSNSRSEMNVSTLELGDSALYLCASRTGTSEETQYFGPGTRLLVL.

The chain has TRBV18 and TRBJ2-5; D is unresolved. The V end was cut by 3 bases, the J end by 2 bases, with 7 bases between. CDR1 is KGHSH, CDR2 LQKENI, per germline. The CDR3 runs 13 residues. For the CDR3, the DNA is TGTGCCAGCTCACCCAGGCAGCAAGAGACCCAGTACTTC. Its protein product is CASSPRQQETQYF.

V and J are TRBV4-3 and TRBJ2-1, with D possibly matching TRBD2 (6 bases). V lost 4 bases, J lost 2 bases, and 12 bases lay in between. The CDR3 extends over 15 amino acids. The germline V gene encodes CDR1 LGHNA and CDR2 YSLEER. As DNA, the CDR3 is TGCGCCAGCAGCCTGGACTATAGCCCCTACAATGAGCAGTTCTTC. Amino acids: CASSLDYSPYNEQFF.

This chain links TRBV5-1 with TRBJ1-2; no clear D gene. CDR3 length equals 15 residues. The ends were cut back, 0 bases at V and 2 bases at J, with 11 bases in the middle. From germline, CDR1 is SGHRS and CDR2 YFSETQ. Here the CDR3 DNA reads TGCGCCAGCAGCTTGGCGAGACATTTGAACTATGGCTACACCTTC. It codes for CASSLARHLNYGYTF.

The CDR3 sequence: CASSHLTKAQYF. The CDR3, as DNA: TGTGCCAGCAGCCACTTAACTAAGGCCCAGTACTTC. The chain is built from TRBV3-1 (or the pseudogene TRBV3-2) and TRBJ2-5; D gene ambiguous. Between the trimmed V and J ends, which lost 3 bases and 9 bases, there was a span of 11 bases. The CDR3 length is 12 residues. Germline V CDR1 and CDR2: LGHDT, YNNKEL (reference sequence).

The sample holds one count of this clone. V gene TRBV7-9 combines with J gene TRBJ2-1, with TRBD2 identical over 9 bases. The CDR3 is 14 residues long. V lost 8 bases to trimming and J lost 4 bases; unmatched junction nucleotides: 6. Germline V gives CDR1 SEHNR, CDR2 FQNEAQ (reference sequence). The CDR3 coding sequence is TGTGCCAGCGGGCCTCTAGCGGGATACAATGAGCAGTTCTTC. It is translated as CASGPLAGYNEQFF.

The V gene is TRBV4-2, the J gene TRBJ2-2, with 8 bases lining up with TRBD1. Germline V gives CDR1 LGHNA, CDR2 YNFKEQ. The V and J ends lost 4 bases and 4 bases, in that order; junction bases with no gene match: 2. The CDR3 runs to 14 residues. The CDR3 region has the DNA TGTGCCAGCAGCCTGGACAGGGTCACCGGGGAGCTGTTTTTT. Translating it yields CASSLDRVTGELFF.

The chain is built from TRBV4-2 and TRBJ1-1; D is unresolved. Germline V gene data show CDR1 as LGHNA and CDR2 as YNFKEQ. Trimming took 2 bases from V and 1 from J, leaving 2 bases between them. The CDR3 has 12 amino acids. This chain's CDR3 is CASSQQNTEAFF. The CDR3, as DNA: TGTGCCAGCAGCCAACAGAACACTGAAGCTTTCTTT.

This clone was detected only once. The chain links TRBV12-3 or TRBV12-4 to TRBJ2-3; no reliable D call. The V gene lost 3 bases and the J gene lost 3 bases, with 7 bases spanning the gap. The CDR3 length is 13 residues. The CDR3, as DNA: TGTGCCAGCAGTTTCGGAGTGACAGATACGCAGTATTTT. Protein product: CASSFGVTDTQYF.

There are a few counts of this clone. Here the CDR3 reads CASSSQGDPPLHF. CDR3 in DNA: TGCGCCAGCAGCTCTCAGGGTGATCCACCCCTCCACTTT. The genes are TRBV5-1 and TRBJ1-6; D is perhaps TRBD1 (5 bases). V lost 3 bases to trimming and J lost 11 bases, with 12 bases between them. Germline V lookup: CDR1 SGHRS, CDR2 YFSETQ. CDR3 size: 13 residues.

The chain joins TRBV18 to TRBJ2-3, with 7 bases that match TRBD2. The CDR3 consists of 15 residues. Losses at the gene ends were 5 bases for V and 3 bases for J; bases not matched to a gene: 8. The V gene's germline CDR1 is KGHSH and CDR2 LQKENI. The CDR3 DNA reads as TGTGCCAGCTCATCCACGTGGGGAGGGACAGATACGCAGTATTTT. Amino acids: CASSSTWGGTDTQYF.

In nucleotides, the CDR3 is TGTGCCAGCAGCCAAGTTTCGGGGGGCACAGATACGCAGTATTTT. It codes for CASSQVSGGTDTQYF. The chain joins TRBV14 to TRBJ2-3; weak D call: TRBD2 (6 bases). Per the germline V gene, CDR1 is SGHDN and CDR2 is FVKESK. CDR3 length equals 15 residues. V dropped 1 base and J dropped 1 base, with 9 bases sitting between them.

CDR3 sequence (DNA): TGTGCCAGCAGTCCCCCCGATGAGCAGTTCTTC. Amino acids: CASSPPDEQFF. The V call is TRBV27, the J call TRBJ2-1; D gene uncertain. From germline, CDR1 is MNHEY and CDR2 SMNVEV (reference sequence). The V end was cut by 5 bases, the J end by 8 bases, with 7 bases between. This CDR3 spans 11 amino acids.

This chain joins TRBV6-5 and TRBJ1-2, with D perhaps matching TRBD1 (5 bases). V was trimmed by 6 bases and J by 2 bases, leaving 13 bases between them. The germline V gene has CDR1 MNHEY and CDR2 SVGAGI. The CDR3 covers 14 residues. CDR3 coding DNA: TGTGCCAGCAGCCTCAGACAGTTAAACTATGGCTACACCTTC. Amino acid sequence: CASSLRQLNYGYTF.

The chain recombines TRBV6-1 with TRBJ2-5, with TRBD1 identical over 7 bases. J gave up 6 bases and V 1 base, and 5 bases lay outside the gene matches. This CDR3 is built from 14 residues. CDR1 and CDR2 (germline): MNHNS, SASEGT. CDR3 in amino acids: CASSEDVRGKTQYF. DNA of the CDR3: TGTGCCAGCAGTGAAGATGTCAGGGGGAAGACCCAGTACTTC.